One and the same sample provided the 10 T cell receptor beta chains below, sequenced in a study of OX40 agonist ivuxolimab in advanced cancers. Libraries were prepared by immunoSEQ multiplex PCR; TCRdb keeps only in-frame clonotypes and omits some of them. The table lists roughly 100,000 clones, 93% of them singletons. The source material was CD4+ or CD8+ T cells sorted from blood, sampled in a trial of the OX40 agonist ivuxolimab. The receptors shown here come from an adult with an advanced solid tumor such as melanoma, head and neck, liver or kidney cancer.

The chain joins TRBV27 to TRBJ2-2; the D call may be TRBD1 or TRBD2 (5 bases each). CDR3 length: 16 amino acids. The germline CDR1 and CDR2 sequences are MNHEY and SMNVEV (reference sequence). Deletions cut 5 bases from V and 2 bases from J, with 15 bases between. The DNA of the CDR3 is TGTGCCAGCAGTCTATTTGTGGGACCCAACACCGGGGAGCTGTTTTTT. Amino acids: CASSLFVGPNTGELFF.

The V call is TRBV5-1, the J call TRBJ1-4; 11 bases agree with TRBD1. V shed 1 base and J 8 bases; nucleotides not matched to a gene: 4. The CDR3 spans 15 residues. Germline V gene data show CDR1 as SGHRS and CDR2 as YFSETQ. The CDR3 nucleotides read TGCGCCAGCAGCTTGACGGGACAGGGGGACGAAAAACTGTTTTTT. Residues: CASSLTGQGDEKLFF. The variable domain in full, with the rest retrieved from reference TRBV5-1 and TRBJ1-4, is KAGVTQTPRYLIKTRGQQVTLSCSPISGHRSVSWYQQTPGQGLQFLFEYFSETQRNKGNFPGRFSGRQFSNSRSEMNVSTLELGDSALYLCASSLTGQGDEKLFFGSGTQLSVL.

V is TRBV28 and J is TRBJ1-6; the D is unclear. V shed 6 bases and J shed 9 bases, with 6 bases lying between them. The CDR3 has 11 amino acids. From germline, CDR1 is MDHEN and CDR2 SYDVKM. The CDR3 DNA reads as TGTGCCAGCAGCGGTAGTTCACCCCTCCACTTT. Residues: CASSGSSPLHF.

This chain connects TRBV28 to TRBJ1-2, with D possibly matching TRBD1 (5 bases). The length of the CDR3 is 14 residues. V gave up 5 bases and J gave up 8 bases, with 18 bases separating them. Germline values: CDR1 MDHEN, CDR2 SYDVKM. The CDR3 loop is CASSPPGGIEGYTF. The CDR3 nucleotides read TGTGCCAGCAGTCCGCCGGGGGGAATTGAGGGCTACACCTTC.

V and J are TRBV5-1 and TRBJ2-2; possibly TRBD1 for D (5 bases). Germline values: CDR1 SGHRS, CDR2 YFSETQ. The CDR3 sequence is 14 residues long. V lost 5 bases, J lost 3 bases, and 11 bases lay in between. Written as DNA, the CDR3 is TGCGCCAGCAGACCCACAGGCTACACCGGGGAGCTGTTTTTT. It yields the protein CASRPTGYTGELFF.

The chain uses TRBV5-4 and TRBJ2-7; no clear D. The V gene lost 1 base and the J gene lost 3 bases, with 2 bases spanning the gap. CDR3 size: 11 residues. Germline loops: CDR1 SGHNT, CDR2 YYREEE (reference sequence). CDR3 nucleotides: TGTGCCAGCAGCTTGTACTACGAGCAGTACTTC. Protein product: CASSLYYEQYF.

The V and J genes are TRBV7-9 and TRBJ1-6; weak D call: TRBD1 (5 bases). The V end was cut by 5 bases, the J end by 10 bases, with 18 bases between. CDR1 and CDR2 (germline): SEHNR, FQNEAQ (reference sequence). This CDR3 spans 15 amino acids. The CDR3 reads CASSRGGQGRSPLHF. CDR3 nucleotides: TGTGCCAGCAGCCGCGGTGGGCAGGGAAGATCACCCCTCCACTTT.

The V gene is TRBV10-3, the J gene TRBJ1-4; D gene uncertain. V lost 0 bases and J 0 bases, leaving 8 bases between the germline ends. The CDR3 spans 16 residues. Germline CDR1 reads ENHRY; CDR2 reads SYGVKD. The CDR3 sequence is CAISESGSATNEKLFF. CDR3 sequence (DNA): TGTGCCATCAGTGAGTCCGGATCTGCAACTAATGAAAAACTGTTTTTT.

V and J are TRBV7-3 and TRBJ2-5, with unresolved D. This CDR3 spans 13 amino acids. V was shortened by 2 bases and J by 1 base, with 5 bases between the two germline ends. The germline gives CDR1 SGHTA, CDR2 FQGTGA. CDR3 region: CASSLGSQETQYF. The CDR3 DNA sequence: TGTGCCAGCAGCTTAGGGTCCCAAGAGACCCAGTACTTC.

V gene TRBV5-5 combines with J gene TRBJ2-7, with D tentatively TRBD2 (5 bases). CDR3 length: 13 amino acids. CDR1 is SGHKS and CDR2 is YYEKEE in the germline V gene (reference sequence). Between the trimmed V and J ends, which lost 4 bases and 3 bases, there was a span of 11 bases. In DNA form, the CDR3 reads TGTGCCAGCAGCGGAGGACCGATCTACGAGCAGTACGTC. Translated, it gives CASSGGPIYEQYV.